Listed below are T cell receptor beta chains from one sample, sequenced in a study of blood T cell repertoires in COVID-19. Data came from immunoSEQ multiplex PCR; TCRdb stores just in-frame clones and leaves some out. The repertoire holds about 59,000 clones, with roughly 70% as singletons. The sample comprised peripheral blood. These receptors were taken from a woman between 65 and 79 years old with acute or convalescent COVID-19. CDR3s include the opening cysteine and the closing phenylalanine or tryptophan. A D gene is named only where the DNA matches it firmly. Clone sizes are given selectively: once, few, many, or a class where the clone is expanded.

j_gene | abundance | v_gene | d_gene | CDR3aa | CDR3nt
TRBJ2-5 | - | TRBV7-8 | - | CASSLAAGSSGETQYF | TGTGCCAGCAGCTTAGCCGCGGGGAGTTCAGGGGAGACCCAGTACTTC
TRBJ1-2 | - | TRBV3-1/TRBV3-2 | - | CASSHQDSGYTF | TGTGCCAGCAGCCACCAGGACAGTGGCTACACCTTC
TRBJ2-4 | - | TRBV9 | TRBD1 | CASSPRTGRGKNIQYF | TGTGCCAGCAGCCCCCGGACAGGCCGGGGCAAAAACATTCAGTACTTC
TRBJ2-5 | - | TRBV12-3/TRBV12-4 | TRBD2 | CASMTGGKETQYF | TGTGCCAGCATGACGGGGGGTAAAGAGACCCAGTACTTC
TRBJ1-5 | few | TRBV19 | - | CASAGGTGALVRQPQHF | TGTGCCAGTGCGGGTGGGACTGGGGCTTTAGTACGTCAGCCCCAGCATTTT
TRBJ2-1 | - | TRBV3-1/TRBV3-2 | TRBD1 | CASRRHSGTGGLDEQFF | TGTGCCAGCAGGCGTCACTCCGGGACAGGGGGTCTGGATGAGCAGTTCTTC
TRBJ1-2 | once | TRBV29-1 | - | CSATRGYGYGYTF | TGCAGCGCTACGCGTGGTTATGGCTATGGCTACACCTTC
TRBJ2-3 | few | TRBV9 | - | CASRAGDYDTQYF | TGTGCCAGCAGGGCCGGGGATTACGATACGCAGTATTTT
TRBJ1-2 | - | TRBV2 | - | CASSGGRGRYGYTF | TGTGCCAGCAGTGGTGGCAGGGGAAGATATGGCTACACCTTC
TRBJ2-3 | - | TRBV7-2 | - | CASSPVMAGSNTQYF | TGTGCCAGCAGCCCCGTCATGGCGGGCTCGAATACGCAGTATTTT
TRBJ2-3 | - | TRBV3-1/TRBV3-2 | TRBD2 | CASSQGPGGGGADTQYF | TGTGCCAGCAGCCAAGGACCCGGGGGTGGGGGGGCAGATACGCAGTATTTT
TRBJ1-1 | many | TRBV4-1 | - | CASSQARDSEAFF | TGCGCCAGCAGCCAAGCAAGGGACTCAGAAGCTTTCTTT
TRBJ1-5 | - | TRBV27 | - | CASSPGHTNQPQHF | TGTGCCAGCAGCCCCGGACATACCAATCAGCCCCAGCATTTT
TRBJ2-1 | once | TRBV29-1 | - | CSVEDHPQEQFF | TGCAGCGTTGAAGATCACCCACAGGAGCAGTTCTTC
TRBJ1-1 | - | TRBV5-1 | - | CASSLVAPPGTEAFF | TGCGCCAGCAGCTTGGTAGCTCCCCCAGGGACTGAAGCTTTCTTT
TRBJ2-1 | - | TRBV29-1 | - | CSVGASYSYNEQFF | TGCAGCGTTGGTGCTTCCTACTCCTACAATGAGCAGTTCTTC